One and the same sample provided the 8 T cell receptor beta chains below, sequenced in a study of blood T cell repertoires in COVID-19. Generated by immunoSEQ multiplex PCR, the TCRdb table keeps only in-frame clones and is missing some. The sample holds more than 85,000 clones, 75% seen once. Specimen: peripheral blood. Receptors originate from a woman aged 50 to 60 with acute or convalescent COVID-19.

The CDR3 bases are TGTGCCAGTAGTATAAAAACTAGCGCGGGGGAGCTGTTTTTT. Its translation: CASSIKTSAGELFF. The gene calls are TRBV19 and TRBJ2-2; 7 nucleotides line up with TRBD2. Germline loops: CDR1 LNHDA, CDR2 SQIVND (reference sequence). V trimming: 2 bases; J trimming: 8 bases; junction bases outside the gene matches: 5. The CDR3 runs to 14 residues.

This clone was seen a handful of times. The chain has TRBV3-1 (or the pseudogene TRBV3-2) and TRBJ2-7; possibly TRBD2 for D (6 bases). Germline loops: CDR1 LGHDT, CDR2 YNNKEL (reference sequence). V was clipped by 1 base and J by 6 bases, with 22 bases between them. This CDR3 contains 17 residues. The CDR3 reads CASSQGPAGRRFGEQYF. Here the CDR3 DNA reads TGTGCCAGCAGCCAAGGCCCCGCGGGGCGGAGGTTCGGCGAGCAGTACTTC.

J is TRBJ2-3 and V is TRBV5-1; weak D call: TRBD1 (6 bases). CDR1 is SGHRS, CDR2 YFSETQ, per germline. V was pared by 5 bases and J by 6 bases, with 19 bases between. The CDR3 extends over 15 amino acids. The CDR3 here is CASSPGASKADTQYF. The DNA of the CDR3 is TGCGCCAGCAGTCCAGGGGCATCAAAGGCGGATACGCAGTATTTT.

The J gene is TRBJ2-3, the V gene TRBV12-3 or TRBV12-4; D gene unclear. Between the trimmed V and J ends, which lost 5 bases and 2 bases, there was a span of 8 bases. CDR3 length equals 13 residues. CDR3 residues: CASSRGFTDTQYF. The CDR3 coding sequence is TGTGCCAGCAGTCGCGGTTTCACAGATACGCAGTATTTT.

This clone was observed a single time. The chain couples TRBV7-9 to TRBJ1-1, with D possibly matching TRBD1 (5 bases). Germline CDR1 reads SEHNR; CDR2 reads FQNEAQ (reference sequence). The CDR3 length is 12 residues. The V end lost 6 bases, the J end lost 7 bases, and 12 bases lay between the germline ends. The CDR3 bases are TGTGCCAGCAGAGACCCCGGGGGTGAAGCTTTCTTT. Translated, it gives CASRDPGGEAFF.

CDR3 amino acids: CASSLWFSRQGETQYF. The CDR3 DNA follows: TGTGCCAGCAGCTTATGGTTCAGCCGGCAGGGAGAGACCCAGTACTTC. V and J are TRBV7-2 and TRBJ2-5; maybe TRBD1 (5 bases). In germline, CDR1 is SGHTA, CDR2 FQGNSA. This CDR3 region has 16 residues. With 2 bases removed from V and 4 bases from J, the gap between germline ends came to 17 bases.

The chain employs TRBV24-1 and TRBJ2-5; TRBD1 might be the D (5 bases). Germline lookup yields CDR1 KGHDR and CDR2 SFDVKD. V lost 3 bases and J lost 7, with 20 bases in between. The CDR3 has 16 amino acids. The CDR3 is CATSDPTTGQGGTQYF. For the CDR3, the DNA is TGTGCCACCAGTGATCCCACCACCGGGCAGGGTGGGACCCAGTACTTC.

This sequence joins TRBV5-6 and TRBJ2-1; TRBD2 matches at 10 bases. The J segment lost 4 bases and the V segment lost 0 bases, leaving 4 bases of the junction unmatched. The germline gives CDR1 SGHDT, CDR2 YYEEEE. The CDR3 extends over 16 amino acids. The CDR3 is CASSLALAGAYNEQFF. CDR3 sequence (DNA): TGTGCCAGCAGCTTGGCTCTAGCGGGGGCTTACAATGAGCAGTTCTTC.